The next 24 T cell receptor beta chains were all read from a single sample in a study of T cell responses to AZD1222 COVID-19 vaccine. TCRdb's table, derived via immunoSEQ multiplex PCR, lists solely in-frame clones and lacks some. The sample shows some 150,000 clones, around 83% of them seen only once. The sample consisted of peripheral blood, taken on day 0 of MenACWY control vaccination. The receptors stem from an adult in good health.

This chain uses TRBV5-8 with TRBJ1-2, with D hard to call. V shed 0 bases and J shed 4 bases, with 7 bases lying between them. This CDR3 is built from 13 residues. Germline V gene lookup returns CDR1 SGHTS and CDR2 YDEGEE. Here the CDR3 DNA reads TGTGCCAGCAGCTTGGGTACAGTCTATGGCTACACCTTC. This encodes CASSLGTVYGYTF. The full variable domain, completed using reference TRBV5-8 and TRBJ1-2, is EAGVTQSPTHLIKTRGQQATLRCSPISGHTSVYWYQQALGLGLQFLLWYDEGEERNRGNFPPRFSGRQFPNYSSELNVNALELEDSALYLCASSLGTVYGYTFGSGTRLTVV.

CDR3 residues: CASSLAGDFGYTF. CDR3 DNA sequence: TGCGCCAGCAGCTTGGCCGGGGACTTTGGCTACACCTTC. The chain joins TRBV5-1 to TRBJ1-2; TRBD1 is a possible D gene (5 bases). Germline CDR1 SGHRS, CDR2 YFSETQ. The CDR3 runs to 13 residues. V lost 0 bases, J lost 7 bases, and 10 bases lay in between.

The chain couples TRBV2 to TRBJ1-5, with D uncertain. The CDR3 is made up of 13 amino acids. The V and J ends lost 5 bases and 0 bases respectively, with 5 bases between them. CDR1 and CDR2 from the germline V gene are SNHLY and FYNNEI. The CDR3 sequence: CASSINSNQPQHF. The CDR3 DNA reads as TGTGCCAGCAGTATCAATAGCAATCAGCCCCAGCATTTT.

The chain has TRBV19 and TRBJ1-1, with D unclear. The V and J ends lost 2 bases and 6 bases respectively, with 10 bases between them. The germline gives CDR1 LNHDA, CDR2 SQIVND (reference sequence). This CDR3 contains 13 residues. As DNA, the CDR3 is TGTGCCAGTAGTATAATGACCTCAGCTGAAGCTTTCTTT. It specifies CASSIMTSAEAFF. The complete variable domain, with remaining parts taken from reference TRBV19 and TRBJ1-1, reads DGGITQSPKYLFRKEGQNVTLSCEQNLNHDAMYWYRQDPGQGLRLIYYSQIVNDFQKGDIAEGYSVSREKKESFPLTVTSAQKNPTAFYLCASSIMTSAEAFFGQGTRLTVV.

The gene calls are TRBV2 and TRBJ1-4; D call uncertain. Germline CDR1 reads SNHLY; CDR2 reads FYNNEI. This CDR3 comprises 14 residues. The V and J ends lost 8 bases and 0 bases respectively, with 10 bases between them. For the CDR3, the DNA is TGTGCCAGCCGTGGTCCTGCAACTAATGAAAAACTGTTTTTT. This gives the protein CASRGPATNEKLFF.

The V call is TRBV7-3, the J call TRBJ2-2; 10 nucleotides line up with TRBD2. V lost 3 bases and J lost 6; bases outside the gene matches: 7. CDR1 SGHTA and CDR2 FQGTGA come from the germline V gene. The CDR3 is 16 amino acids. CDR3 protein: CASSLGLASGAGELFF. The CDR3 DNA reads as TGTGCCAGCAGCTTGGGACTAGCGAGTGGTGCCGGGGAGCTGTTTTTT.

The V call is TRBV19, the J call TRBJ1-1; TRBD1 matches 9 bases. The junction had 0 bases not matched to a gene; V was cut back by 6 bases and J by 1 base. The CDR3 length is 13 residues. Germline V CDR1 and CDR2: LNHDA, SQIVND (reference sequence). The CDR3 nucleotides are TGTGCCAGTAGGGGACAGGGGAACACTGAAGCTTTCTTT. It encodes CASRGQGNTEAFF.

This chain joins TRBV2 and TRBJ2-2; D is ambiguous. Trimming stripped 5 bases from V and 1 base from J, with 8 bases between. The CDR3 length is 14 residues. Germline V CDR1 and CDR2: SNHLY, FYNNEI. The CDR3 DNA sequence: TGTGCCAGCAGTCTAAGACAGAACACCGGGGAGCTGTTTTTT. Translating it yields CASSLRQNTGELFF.

This chain links TRBV18 with TRBJ2-2; TRBD2 is a possible D gene (5 bases). The CDR3 is made up of 14 amino acids. V was shortened by 1 base and J by 6 bases, with 9 bases between the two germline ends. Germline V lookup: CDR1 KGHSH, CDR2 LQKENI. In nucleotides, the CDR3 is TGTGCCAGCTCACCACAGGGTAGCGCCGGGGAGCTGTTTTTT. Protein product: CASSPQGSAGELFF.

This chain connects TRBV10-3 to TRBJ2-5, with 9 bases fitting TRBD1. The CDR3 is 15 amino acids. Germline lookup yields CDR1 ENHRY and CDR2 SYGVKD. V lost 2 bases and J lost 2; bases outside the gene matches: 3. The CDR3 DNA reads TGTGCCATCAGTGAGGGGACAGGGTTTCAAGAGACCCAGTACTTC. Protein sequence: CAISEGTGFQETQYF.

The chain uses TRBV3-1 (or the pseudogene TRBV3-2) and TRBJ2-7; D remains unclear. The CDR3 covers 13 residues. The V end was cut by 4 bases, the J end by 1 base, with 8 bases between. Germline values: CDR1 LGHDT, CDR2 YNNKEL (reference sequence). CDR3 DNA sequence: TGTGCCAGCAGCCGGGCTCCTTCCTACGAGCAGTACTTC. Translated: CASSRAPSYEQYF.

CDR3 DNA sequence: TGTGCCAGCAGCGGCCGAGGCGCCGGGGAGCTGTTTTTT. Amino acids: CASSGRGAGELFF. The chain employs TRBV9 and TRBJ2-2; D unclear. Germline V gene lookup returns CDR1 SGDLS and CDR2 YYNGEE. The CDR3 runs 13 residues. Deletions cut 3 bases from V and 6 bases from J, with 9 bases between.

This rearrangement joins TRBV5-6 to TRBJ1-1; no firm D call. V shed 0 bases and J shed 6 bases, with 15 bases lying between them. Germline-derived CDR1 and CDR2 are SGHDT and YYEEEE. CDR3 length equals 15 residues. Written as DNA, the CDR3 is TGTGCCAGCAGCTTGGGACCTCTGGACCCCCCTGAAGCTTTCTTT. It codes for CASSLGPLDPPEAFF.

The chain employs TRBV7-3 and TRBJ2-5; D perhaps matches TRBD1 (5 bases). The germline CDR1 and CDR2 sequences are SGHTA and FQGTGA. The V end was cut by 2 bases, the J end by 2 bases, with 9 bases between. The CDR3 consists of 14 residues. CDR3 DNA: TGTGCCAGCAGCTTAGCAGGGCCACAAGAGACCCAGTACTTC. It specifies CASSLAGPQETQYF.

The chain carries TRBV30 and TRBJ2-3; D may be TRBD2 (6 bases). The CDR3 consists of 16 residues. The V gene's germline CDR1 is GTSNPN and CDR2 SVGIG (reference sequence). V shed 4 bases and J shed 2 bases, with 19 bases lying between them. The CDR3 loop is CAWNSGRGRITDTQYF. The CDR3 region has the DNA TGTGCCTGGAATTCCGGGCGGGGACGGATCACAGATACGCAGTATTTT.

The chain recombines TRBV19 with TRBJ2-1; 8 bases agree with TRBD2. The CDR3 consists of 14 residues. V gave up 6 bases and J gave up 4 bases; unmatched junction bases: 5. CDR1 and CDR2 from the germline V gene are LNHDA and SQIVND (reference sequence). In DNA form, the CDR3 reads TGTGCCAGTAGCCGGGGGGGACTATACAATGAGCAGTTCTTC. Encoded protein: CASSRGGLYNEQFF.

The V gene is TRBV5-1, the J gene TRBJ1-4, with D unclear. With 4 bases removed from V and 0 bases from J, the gap between germline ends came to 13 bases. The length of the CDR3 is 16 residues. The germline V gene encodes CDR1 SGHRS and CDR2 YFSETQ. The CDR3 reads CASSRAPPSTNEKLFF. The CDR3 bases are TGCGCCAGCAGCCGAGCCCCACCTTCAACTAATGAAAAACTGTTTTTT.

The gene calls are TRBV19 and TRBJ1-5, with D unclear. The ends were cut back, 1 base at V and 4 bases at J, with 8 bases in the middle. CDR1 LNHDA and CDR2 SQIVND come from the germline V gene (reference sequence). This CDR3 comprises 14 residues. In nucleotides, the CDR3 is TGTGCCAGTAGTATAGCGGGGAGGAATCAGCCCCAGCATTTT. Its translation: CASSIAGRNQPQHF.

This chain links TRBV5-1 with TRBJ2-2; no reliable D call. The CDR3 runs 15 residues. Looked up from germline, CDR1 is SGHRS and CDR2 is YFSETQ. V was cut by 2 bases and J by 1 base, with 9 bases left in between. CDR3 in DNA: TGCGCCAGCAGCTTAAGGAATGGGAACACCGGGGAGCTGTTTTTT. This encodes CASSLRNGNTGELFF.

V is TRBV15 and J is TRBJ1-2, with 7 bases matching TRBD1. Germline V gives CDR1 LNHNV, CDR2 YYDKDF (reference sequence). After removal of 0 bases from V and 6 bases from J, the junction contained 10 bases not matched to a gene. The CDR3 covers 16 residues. This CDR3 reads CATSRDFGTARHGYTF. DNA of the CDR3: TGTGCCACCAGCAGAGATTTCGGGACAGCTCGTCATGGCTACACCTTC. Full variable domain (rest looked up from reference TRBV15 and TRBJ1-2): DAMVIQNPRYQVTQFGKPVTLSCSQTLNHNVMYWYQQKSSQAPKLLFHYYDKDFNNEADTPDNFQSRRPNTSFCFLDIRSPGLGDTAMYLCATSRDFGTARHGYTFGSGTRLTVV.

V is TRBV27 and J is TRBJ2-7; D uncertain. This CDR3 region has 14 residues. V lost 0 bases and J lost 5, with 11 bases in between. The germline gives CDR1 MNHEY, CDR2 SMNVEV (reference sequence). The CDR3 is CASSLSGFSDEQYF. Here the CDR3 DNA reads TGTGCCAGCAGTTTATCGGGCTTTTCGGACGAGCAGTACTTC.

The chain employs TRBV25-1 and TRBJ1-2; 11 nucleotides line up with TRBD1. V dropped 1 base and J dropped 6; count of bases not matched to a gene: 10. The CDR3 contains 17 residues. Germline loops: CDR1 MGHDK, CDR2 SYGVNS. CDR3 region: CASSESRTGGARDGYTF. DNA of the CDR3: TGTGCCAGCAGTGAATCGAGGACAGGGGGCGCCCGGGATGGCTACACCTTC.

J is TRBJ1-2 and V is TRBV2; 8 bases are shared with TRBD1. Germline lookup yields CDR1 SNHLY and CDR2 FYNNEI. The junction had 8 bases not matched to a gene; V was cut back by 6 bases and J by 5 bases. This CDR3 has 14 amino acids. The CDR3 nucleotides are TGTGCCAGCAGACCTGACAGGGGTCTTTATGGCTACACCTTC. It is translated as CASRPDRGLYGYTF. Supplemented by reference TRBV2 and TRBJ1-2, the full variable domain reads EPEVTQTPSHQVTQMGQEVILRCVPISNHLYFYWYRQILGQKVEFLVSFYNNEISEKSEIFDDQFSVERPDGSNFTLKIRSTKLEDSAMYFCASRPDRGLYGYTFGSGTRLTVV.

The V gene is TRBV3-1 (or the pseudogene TRBV3-2), the J gene TRBJ2-3, with TRBD2 matching over 9 bases. CDR1 is LGHDT, CDR2 YNNKEL, per germline (reference sequence). The CDR3 has 16 amino acids. Losses at the gene ends were 3 bases for V and 3 bases for J; bases not matched to a gene: 7. Here the CDR3 DNA reads TGTGCCAGCAGCCATAGCGGGGGACGGGGGACAGATACGCAGTATTTT. This codes for CASSHSGGRGTDTQYF.